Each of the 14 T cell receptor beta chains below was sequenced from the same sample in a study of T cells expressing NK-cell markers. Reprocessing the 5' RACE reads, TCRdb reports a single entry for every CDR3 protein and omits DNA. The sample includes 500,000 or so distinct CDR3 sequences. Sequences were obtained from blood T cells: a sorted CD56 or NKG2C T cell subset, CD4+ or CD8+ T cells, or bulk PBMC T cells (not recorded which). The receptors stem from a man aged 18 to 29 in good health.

The chain's CDR3 is CASSYSKLAGAYNEQFF. V is TRBV6-5 and J is TRBJ2-1; the D gene TCRdb calls, TRBD2, cannot be checked with no DNA. CDR3 size: 17 residues. The germline V gene encodes CDR1 MNHEY and CDR2 SVGAGI.

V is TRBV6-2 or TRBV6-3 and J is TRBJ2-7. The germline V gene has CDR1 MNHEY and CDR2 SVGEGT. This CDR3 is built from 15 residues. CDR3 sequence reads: CASSYSTGSVYEQYF.

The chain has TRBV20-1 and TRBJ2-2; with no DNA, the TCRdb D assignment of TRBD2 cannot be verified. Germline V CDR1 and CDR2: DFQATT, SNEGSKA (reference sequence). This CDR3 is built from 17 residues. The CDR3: CSARDLEREGRGGELFF.

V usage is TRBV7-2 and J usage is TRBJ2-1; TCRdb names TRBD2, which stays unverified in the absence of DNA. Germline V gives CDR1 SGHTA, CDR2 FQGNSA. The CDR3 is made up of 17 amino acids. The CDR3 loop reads CASSLASSGSSYNEQFF. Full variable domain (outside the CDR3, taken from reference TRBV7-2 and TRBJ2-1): GAGVSQSPSNKVTEKGKDVELRCDPISGHTALYWYRQSLGQGLEFLIYFQGNSAPDKSGLPSDRFSAERTGGSVSTLTIQRTQQEDSAVYLCASSLASSGSSYNEQFFGPGTRLTVL.

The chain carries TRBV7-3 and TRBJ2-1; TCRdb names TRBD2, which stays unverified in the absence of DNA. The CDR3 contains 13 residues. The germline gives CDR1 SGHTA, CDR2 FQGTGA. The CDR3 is CASSPTSDNEQFF. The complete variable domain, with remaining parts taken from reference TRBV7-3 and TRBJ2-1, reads GAGVSQTPSNKVTEKGKYVELRCDPISGHTALYWYRQSLGQGPEFLIYFQGTGAADDSGLPNDRFFAVRPEGSVSTLKIQRTERGDSAVYLCASSPTSDNEQFFGPGTRLTVL.

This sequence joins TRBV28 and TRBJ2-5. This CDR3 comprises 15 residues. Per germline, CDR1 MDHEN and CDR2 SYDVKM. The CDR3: CASSFGVRRQETQYF.

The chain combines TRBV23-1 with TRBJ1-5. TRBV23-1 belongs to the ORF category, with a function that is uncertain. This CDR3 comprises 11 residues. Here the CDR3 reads CARSTVQPQHF.

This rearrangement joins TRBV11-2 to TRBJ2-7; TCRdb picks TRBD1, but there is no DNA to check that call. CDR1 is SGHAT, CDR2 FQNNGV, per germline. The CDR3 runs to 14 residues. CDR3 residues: CASSTAGSSYEQYF.

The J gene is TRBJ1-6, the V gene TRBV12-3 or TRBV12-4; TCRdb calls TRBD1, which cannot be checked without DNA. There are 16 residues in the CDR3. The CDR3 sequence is CASSRPGQAYNSPLHF.

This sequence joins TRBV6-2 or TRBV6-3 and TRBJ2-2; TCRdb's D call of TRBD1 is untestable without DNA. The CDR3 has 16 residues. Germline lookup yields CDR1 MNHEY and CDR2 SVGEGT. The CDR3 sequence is CASSWGVSLNTGELFF.

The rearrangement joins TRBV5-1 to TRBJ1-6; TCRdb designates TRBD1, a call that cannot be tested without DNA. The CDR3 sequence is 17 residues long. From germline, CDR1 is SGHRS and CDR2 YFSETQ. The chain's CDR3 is CASSLQISGTVNSPLHF.

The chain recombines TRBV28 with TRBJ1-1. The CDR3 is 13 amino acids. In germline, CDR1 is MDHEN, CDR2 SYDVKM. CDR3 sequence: CATNAGPNTEAFF.

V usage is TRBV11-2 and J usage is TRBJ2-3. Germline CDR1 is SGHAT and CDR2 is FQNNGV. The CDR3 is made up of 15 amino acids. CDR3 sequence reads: CASSSWSMATDTQYF.

This chain's CDR3 is CASSPRGLLYNEQFF. The chain carries TRBV27 and TRBJ2-1; TCRdb picks TRBD1, but there is no DNA to check that call. Looked up from germline, CDR1 is MNHEY and CDR2 is SMNVEV (reference sequence). The CDR3 covers 15 residues.